This T cell receptor beta chain was found in a study of blood T cell repertoires in COVID-19. Looking at the study overall: The samples span acute and convalescent COVID-19 from the United States, Italy and Spain. PBMCs, B-cell-depleted T cells, or T cells provided the cDNA or gDNA that made up the material.

Germline lookup yields CDR1 SGHKS and CDR2 YYEKEE (reference sequence). Trimming left V 0 bases short and J 0 bases short, with 7 bases between. This CDR3 comprises 15 residues. In the study's own analysis: The authors estimated nucleated cell counts from reference gene primer amplification. Produced via immunoSEQ multiplex PCR; TCRdb's table is partial and in-frame only. Clonal size and the V and J genes are those of that table, whereas D and trimming came from the DNA. The sample has 140,000 to 150,000 clones; more than 70% are singletons. Specimen: peripheral blood. The V call is TRBV5-5, the J call TRBJ1-5; D not resolved. This receptor was identified in a human donor in a cohort sampled during active COVID-19. CDR3 in amino acids: CASSLARNSNQPQHF. The CDR3 DNA reads as TGTGCCAGCAGCTTGGCCAGAAATAGCAATCAGCCCCAGCATTTT.